This TCR beta chain was profiled in a study of blood T cell repertoires in COVID-19. Whole-study context: Sample material is recorded as cDNA or gDNA derived from T cells, B-cell-depleted T cells, or PBMCs.

The method was immunoSEQ multiplex PCR; TCRdb's version includes in-frame clones alone and lacks a portion of them. The sample contains approximately 190,000 clones, around 82% of which appear only once. Assignments of participants to cohorts depended upon their own reported clinical history. The germline gives CDR1 SGHTA, CDR2 FQGTGA. V lost 1 base and J lost 4; bases outside the gene matches: 7. The CDR3 has 17 residues. Sequencing input: PBMCs or T cells enriched from blood (not recorded which). This chain links TRBV7-3 with TRBJ2-2, with 9 nucleotides matching TRBD1. The origin of this receptor is a man aged 40-50 years who had recovered from COVID-19. The CDR3 nucleotides are TGTGCCAGCAGCTTAATTGGGGGACAGGGAGGCACCGGGGAGCTGTTTTTT. This gives the protein CASSLIGGQGGTGELFF.